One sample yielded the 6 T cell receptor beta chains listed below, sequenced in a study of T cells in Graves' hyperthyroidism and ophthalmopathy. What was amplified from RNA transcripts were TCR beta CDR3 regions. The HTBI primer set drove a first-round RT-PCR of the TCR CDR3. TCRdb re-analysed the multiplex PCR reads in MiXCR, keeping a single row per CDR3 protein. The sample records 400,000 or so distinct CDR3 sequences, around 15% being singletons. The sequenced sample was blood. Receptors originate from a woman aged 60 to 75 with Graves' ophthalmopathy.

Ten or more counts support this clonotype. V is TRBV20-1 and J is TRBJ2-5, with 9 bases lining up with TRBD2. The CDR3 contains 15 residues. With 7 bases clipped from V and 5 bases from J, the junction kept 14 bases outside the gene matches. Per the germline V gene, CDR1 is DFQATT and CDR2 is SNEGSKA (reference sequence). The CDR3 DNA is TGCAGTGTCCCAGCGGGAGGACCTTTGAAGGAGACCCAGTACTTC. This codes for CSVPAGGPLKETQYF.

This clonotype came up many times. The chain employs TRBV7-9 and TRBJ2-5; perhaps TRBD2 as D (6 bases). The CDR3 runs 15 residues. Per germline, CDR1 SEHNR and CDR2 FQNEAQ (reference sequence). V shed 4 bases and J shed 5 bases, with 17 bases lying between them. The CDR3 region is CASSSANSGWETQYF. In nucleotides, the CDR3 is TGTGCCAGCAGCTCAGCAAATAGCGGCTGGGAGACCCAGTACTTC.

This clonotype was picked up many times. The chain's CDR3 is CASSPGTSGRWGDTQYF. CDR3 in DNA: TGTGCCAGCAGCCCAGGGACTAGCGGGAGGTGGGGAGATACGCAGTATTTT. The chain recombines TRBV7-2 with TRBJ2-3; 15 positions match TRBD2. V lost 5 bases to trimming and J lost 5 bases; unmatched junction nucleotides: 8. CDR3 length equals 17 residues. From germline, CDR1 is SGHTA and CDR2 FQGNSA.

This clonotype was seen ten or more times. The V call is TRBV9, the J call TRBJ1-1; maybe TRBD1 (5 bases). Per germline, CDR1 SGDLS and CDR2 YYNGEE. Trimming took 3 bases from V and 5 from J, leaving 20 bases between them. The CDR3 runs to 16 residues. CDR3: CASSDPRGGTQTEAFF. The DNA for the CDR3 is TGTGCCAGCAGCGACCCTCGTGGGGGGACCCAAACTGAAGCTTTCTTT.

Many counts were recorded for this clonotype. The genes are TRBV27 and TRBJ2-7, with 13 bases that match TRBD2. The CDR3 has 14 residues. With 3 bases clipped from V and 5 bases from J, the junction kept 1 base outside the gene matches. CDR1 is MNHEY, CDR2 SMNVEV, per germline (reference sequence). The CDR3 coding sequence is TGTGCCAGCAGTTTCGGACTAGCGGGAGACGAGCAGTACTTC. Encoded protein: CASSFGLAGDEQYF.

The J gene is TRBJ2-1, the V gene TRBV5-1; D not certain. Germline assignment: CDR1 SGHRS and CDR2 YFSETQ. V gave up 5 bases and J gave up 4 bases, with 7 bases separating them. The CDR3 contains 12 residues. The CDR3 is CASRVMYNEQFF. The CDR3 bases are TGCGCCAGCAGGGTAATGTACAATGAGCAGTTCTTC.